Shown below are 18 T cell receptor beta chains from a single sample sequenced in a study of OX40 agonist ivuxolimab in advanced cancers. Profiling relied on immunoSEQ multiplex PCR, and the TCRdb table lists in-frame clones only, not all of them. The table lists about 55,000 clones, more than 70% of them singletons, with about 1.5% in the top ten. The starting material was CD4+ or CD8+ T cells sorted from blood, obtained in a trial of the OX40 agonist ivuxolimab. These receptors were obtained from an adult with an advanced solid tumor such as melanoma, head and neck, liver or kidney cancer.

The chain carries TRBV2 and TRBJ2-5; TRBD2 matches 8 bases. The germline gives CDR1 SNHLY, CDR2 FYNNEI. The V segment lost 8 bases and the J segment 5 bases; nucleotides outside the gene matches: 7. The CDR3 is 13 amino acids. Here the CDR3 reads CASDGRVGETQYF. The CDR3 DNA is TGTGCCAGCGACGGGAGGGTGGGGGAGACCCAGTACTTC.

Only a few counts were recorded for this clone. The chain has TRBV5-5 and TRBJ2-1; maybe TRBD1 (6 bases). Trimming cost V 1 base and J 4 bases, with 12 bases left between them. Germline CDR1 and CDR2: SGHKS and YYEKEE (reference sequence). The CDR3 extends over 15 amino acids. The DNA for the CDR3 is TGTGCCAGCAGCTTGCGCCAGGACAGTTACAATGAGCAGTTCTTC. Its translation: CASSLRQDSYNEQFF.

The genes are TRBV6-6 and TRBJ2-2; weak D call: TRBD1 (6 bases). This CDR3 is built from 15 residues. Germline CDR1 is MNHNY and CDR2 is SVGAGI (reference sequence). V lost 6 bases and J 4 bases, leaving 15 bases between the germline ends. CDR3 bases: TGTGCCAGCAGATTACAGGGTCTTTTCACCGGGGAGCTGTTTTTT. It encodes CASRLQGLFTGELFF.

J is TRBJ1-2 and V is TRBV5-4, with 9 positions matching TRBD1. There are 15 residues in the CDR3. Losses at the gene ends were 4 bases for V and 2 bases for J; bases not matched to a gene: 6. Germline-derived CDR1 and CDR2 are SGHNT and YYREEE (reference sequence). The CDR3 sequence: CASSQMGQGNYGYTF. The CDR3 region has the DNA TGTGCCAGCAGCCAAATGGGACAGGGCAACTATGGCTACACCTTC. Drawing the rest from reference TRBV5-4 and TRBJ1-2, the complete variable domain is ETGVTQSPTHLIKTRGQQVTLRCSSQSGHNTVSWYQQALGQGPQFIFQYYREEENGRGNFPPRFSGLQFPNYSSELNVNALELDDSALYLCASSQMGQGNYGYTFGSGTRLTVV.

The chain joins TRBV30 to TRBJ2-2; D is perhaps TRBD1 (6 bases). V lost 0 bases and J 3 bases, leaving 14 bases between the germline ends. Germline CDR1 reads GTSNPN; CDR2 reads SVGIG (reference sequence). The CDR3 is 16 amino acids. The CDR3: CAWSVLGGPDTGELFF. CDR3 nucleotides: TGTGCCTGGAGTGTACTTGGGGGCCCGGACACCGGGGAGCTGTTTTTT.

The gene calls are TRBV15 and TRBJ2-2, with D tentatively TRBD1 (6 bases). Germline CDR1 is LNHNV and CDR2 is YYDKDF (reference sequence). The CDR3 loop spans 16 amino acids. Trimming left V 0 bases short and J 9 bases short, with 17 bases between. CDR3 DNA: TGTGCCACCAGCAGAGATGGCAGGGGTGACGACCGGGAGCTGTTTTTT. It translates to CATSRDGRGDDRELFF.

V is TRBV5-1 and J is TRBJ2-7; the D call may be TRBD1 or TRBD2 (5 bases each). Between the trimmed V and J ends, which lost 4 bases and 4 bases, there was a span of 12 bases. Germline CDR1 and CDR2: SGHRS and YFSETQ. The CDR3 spans 13 residues. CDR3 sequence: CASSTRDGYEQYF. The CDR3 nucleotides read TGCGCCAGCAGCACAAGGGACGGTTACGAGCAGTACTTC.

This clone was seen a single time. The chain employs TRBV5-5 and TRBJ2-1; D is unclear. Germline CDR1 SGHKS, CDR2 YYEKEE (reference sequence). With 3 bases removed from V and 3 bases from J, the gap between germline ends came to 7 bases. This CDR3 spans 13 amino acids. The CDR3 loop reads CASSWVVYNEQFF. The CDR3 DNA is TGTGCCAGCAGCTGGGTCGTCTACAATGAGCAGTTCTTC.

V and J are TRBV5-1 and TRBJ1-5; D is unresolved. The CDR3 runs to 15 residues. The V end lost 4 bases, the J end lost 10 bases, and 21 bases lay between the germline ends. Germline loops: CDR1 SGHRS, CDR2 YFSETQ. CDR3: CASSPGIGYGSPQHF. The CDR3 DNA reads TGCGCCAGCAGCCCCGGTATCGGTTACGGGAGTCCCCAGCATTTT. The whole variable domain, remainder taken from reference TRBV5-1 and TRBJ1-5, is KAGVTQTPRYLIKTRGQQVTLSCSPISGHRSVSWYQQTPGQGLQFLFEYFSETQRNKGNFPGRFSGRQFSNSRSEMNVSTLELGDSALYLCASSPGIGYGSPQHFGDGTRLSIL.

V gene TRBV23-1 combines with J gene TRBJ2-1; 11 bases match TRBD2. TRBV23-1 is known as an ORF, though its function is uncertain. With 0 bases clipped from V and 5 bases from J, the junction kept 9 bases outside the gene matches. CDR3 length: 18 amino acids. The CDR3 loop reads CASSQSGLAGGDDNEQFF. For the CDR3, the DNA is TGCGCCAGCAGTCAATCGGGGCTAGCGGGGGGCGATGACAATGAGCAGTTCTTC.

In its sample, this clone was seen once. The rearrangement joins TRBV6-1 to TRBJ2-1; D tentatively fits TRBD1 or TRBD2 (5 bases each). CDR1 and CDR2 from the germline V gene are MNHNS and SASEGT. V lost 2 bases and J 8 bases, leaving 16 bases between the germline ends. This CDR3 has 15 residues. In DNA form, the CDR3 reads TGTGCCAGCAGTGAAACCCTTGGGGGAAGTCATGAGCAGTTCTTC. It translates to CASSETLGGSHEQFF.

This chain uses TRBV19 with TRBJ1-5; 8 nucleotides align to TRBD1. Germline loops: CDR1 LNHDA, CDR2 SQIVND (reference sequence). CDR3 length: 15 amino acids. The junction had 8 bases not matched to a gene; V was cut back by 6 bases and J by 4 bases. In nucleotides, the CDR3 is TGTGCCAGTAGCAACAACGGACAGGGTAATCAGCCCCAGCATTTT. Its protein is CASSNNGQGNQPQHF.

This chain joins TRBV2 and TRBJ1-3; D gene ambiguous. Trimming stripped 7 bases from V and 2 bases from J, with 12 bases between. The CDR3 spans 14 residues. Germline lookup yields CDR1 SNHLY and CDR2 FYNNEI. The CDR3 loop is CASTRDRAGNTIYF. The CDR3 DNA reads as TGTGCCAGCACCCGAGATAGGGCTGGAAACACCATATATTTT.

The gene calls are TRBV9 and TRBJ2-5, with 8 positions matching TRBD1. CDR1 is SGDLS and CDR2 is YYNGEE in the germline V gene. The CDR3 is made up of 16 amino acids. J lost 4 bases, V lost 4 bases, and 12 bases had no gene match. The CDR3 region is CASSPRTGNFGETQYF. The CDR3 nucleotides read TGTGCCAGCAGCCCACGGACAGGGAACTTCGGAGAGACCCAGTACTTC. Using reference TRBV9 and TRBJ2-5 for the parts outside the CDR3, the full variable domain is DSGVTQTPKHLITATGQRVTLRCSPRSGDLSVYWYQQSLDQGLQFLIQYYNGEERAKGNILERFSAQQFPDLHSELNLSSLELGDSALYFCASSPRTGNFGETQYFGPGTRLLVL.

The genes are TRBV29-1 and TRBJ1-1; 10 bases fit TRBD1. The CDR3 has 12 amino acids. V was pared by 4 bases and J by 11 bases, with 7 bases of the junction left unmatched. Per germline, CDR1 SQVTM and CDR2 ANQGSEA. The CDR3 spells CSVGGTGASAFF. The CDR3 bases are TGCAGCGTTGGGGGGACAGGGGCGTCGGCTTTCTTT. The variable domain in full, with the rest retrieved from reference TRBV29-1 and TRBJ1-1, is SAVISQKPSRDICQRGTSLTIQCQVDSQVTMMFWYRQQPGQSLTLIATANQGSEATYESGFVIDKFPISRPNLTFSTLTVSNMSPEDSSIYLCSVGGTGASAFFGQGTRLTVV.

This clone showed up just once. V and J are TRBV19 and TRBJ2-5; D is possibly TRBD2 (7 bases). The CDR3 is 15 amino acids. From germline, CDR1 is LNHDA and CDR2 SQIVND (reference sequence). V shed 6 bases and J shed 7 bases, with 21 bases lying between them. CDR3 in amino acids: CASSRTRGADSTQYF. DNA of the CDR3: TGTGCCAGTAGCCGAACCCGGGGGGCGGATTCGACCCAGTACTTC.

This sequence joins TRBV2 and TRBJ1-4; D remains unclear. Trimming removed 7 bases at V and 0 bases at J, with 9 bases between. The germline CDR1 and CDR2 sequences are SNHLY and FYNNEI. The CDR3 runs to 14 residues. In nucleotides, the CDR3 is TGTGCCAGCAACTGGGGAGCAACTAATGAAAAACTGTTTTTT. This encodes CASNWGATNEKLFF.

The genes are TRBV5-1 and TRBJ2-3; the D gene is possibly TRBD1 (6 bases). This CDR3 contains 15 residues. V gave up 3 bases and J gave up 1 base, with 12 bases separating them. The germline CDR1 and CDR2 sequences are SGHRS and YFSETQ. In nucleotides, the CDR3 is TGCGCCAGCAGCTCTTCTCGGACAGGCACAGATACGCAGTATTTT. Amino acids: CASSSSRTGTDTQYF.